Below, 7 T cell receptor beta chains from the same sample are listed, as sequenced in a study of early T cells in non-severe SARS-CoV-2 infection. MiXCR was run by TCRdb on the 5' RACE reads, yielding one entry per CDR3 protein. The sample yields over 100,000 distinct CDR3 sequences, around 13% seen once. Input material: whole blood. The receptors were gathered from an adult who was a healthcare worker with PCR-confirmed SARS-CoV-2 infection or an uninfected control (not recorded which).

Comments on this clonotype: At one end the junction does not follow the germline gene, possibly because of a read error. The gene calls are TRBV25-1 and TRBJ2-6; 8 bases fit TRBD2. In germline, CDR1 is MGHDK, CDR2 SYGVNS. The CDR3 has 17 amino acids. The CDR3 DNA reads TGTGCCAGCAGCACCGGGAGCGGGGGCTCTGGGGTCAACGTCCTGACTTTC. It specifies CASSTGSGGSGVNVLTF.

This clonotype was observed many times. DNA for the CDR3: TGTGCCAGCAGTTTACTGGGCTACAATGAGCAGTTCTTC. As protein: CASSLLGYNEQFF. V usage is TRBV12-3 or TRBV12-4 and J usage is TRBJ2-1; no definite D call. V was shortened by 2 bases and J by 3 bases, with 5 bases between the two germline ends. The CDR3 loop spans 13 amino acids.

This clonotype was counted only a few times. This chain uses TRBV9 with TRBJ2-2; 10 nucleotides line up with TRBD2. CDR3 size: 17 residues. The germline V gene has CDR1 SGDLS and CDR2 YYNGEE. With V trimmed by 2 bases and J by 2 bases, 6 bases remained unmatched. The CDR3 loop is CASSVPTSGLNTGELFF. Written as DNA, the CDR3 is TGTGCCAGCAGCGTTCCGACTAGCGGGCTAAACACCGGGGAGCTGTTTTTT.

The chain combines TRBV2 with TRBJ1-4, with D possibly matching TRBD1 (6 bases). With 6 bases removed from V and 3 bases from J, the gap between germline ends came to 11 bases. This CDR3 contains 14 residues. Germline V CDR1 and CDR2: SNHLY, FYNNEI. The chain's CDR3 is CASRGQTANEKLFF. CDR3 nucleotide sequence: TGTGCCAGCAGGGGACAAACAGCTAATGAAAAACTGTTTTTT.

This clonotype was counted many times. The V and J genes are TRBV6-5 and TRBJ1-4; D unclear. CDR1 is MNHEY, CDR2 SVGAGI, per germline. CDR3 length equals 12 residues. V was cut by 6 bases and J by 2 bases, with 4 bases left in between. The chain's CDR3 is CASRATNEKLFF. For the CDR3, the DNA is TGTGCCAGCAGGGCGACTAATGAAAAACTGTTTTTT.

As concerns this clonotype: A much larger clonotype is one base distant, so this may be a read error. The chain recombines TRBV6-5 with TRBJ1-1; no firm D call. The CDR3 totals 15 residues. The germline V gene encodes CDR1 MNHEY and CDR2 SVGAGI. CDR3 protein: CASRYSYKVNTEAFF. CDR3 bases: TGTGCCAGCAGATACTCGTATAAGGTGAACACTGAAGCTTTCTTT.

This clonotype was counted at least ten times. The chain links TRBV12-3 or TRBV12-4 to TRBJ2-7; 7 bases fit TRBD2. V lost 5 bases to trimming and J lost 4 bases; unmatched junction nucleotides: 8. The CDR3 runs to 14 residues. This CDR3 reads CASSEGGFKYEQYF. The CDR3 DNA reads TGTGCCAGCAGTGAGGGAGGGTTCAAGTACGAGCAGTACTTC.